This is a list of T cell receptor beta chains from one sample in a study of regulatory T cells in long-lasting Graves disease. Using its own MiXCR run on the multiplex PCR reads, TCRdb lists one record per CDR3 protein. Of 400,000 or so distinct CDR3 sequences listed, less than 25% are singletons. The source material was peripheral blood mononuclear cells (PBMCs), sampled when the disease was refractory, from a patient treated with antithyroid drugs. These receptors were collected from a female donor with Graves disease. Each CDR3 is given with its conserved first and last residue. D genes are given only for firm matches. The size field is filled for only some rows; it gives once, few, many or a size class.

d_gene: TRBD2; j_gene: TRBJ2-5; v_gene: TRBV6-1; len: 17; abundance: many; CDR3aa: CASRPRLAGVSQETQYF; CDR3nt: TGTGCCAGCAGACCCAGACTAGCGGGAGTGTCTCAAGAGACCCAGTACTTC
d_gene: TRBD2; j_gene: TRBJ2-7; v_gene: TRBV6-1; len: 12; abundance: NA; CDR3aa: CASSRLAREQYF; CDR3nt: TGTGCCAGCAGTCGACTAGCGCGCGAGCAGTACTTC
d_gene: NA; j_gene: TRBJ2-7; v_gene: TRBV7-2; len: 14; abundance: many; CDR3aa: CASSLGFGVNEQYF; CDR3nt: TGTGCCAGCAGCTTAGGGTTCGGAGTGAACGAGCAGTACTTC
d_gene: NA; j_gene: TRBJ1-5; v_gene: TRBV2; len: 13; abundance: many; CDR3aa: CASSDWSDQPQHF; CDR3nt: TGTGCCAGCAGTGACTGGAGCGATCAGCCCCAGCATTTT
d_gene: NA; j_gene: TRBJ1-5; v_gene: TRBV19; len: 15; abundance: many; CDR3aa: CASSIRGWGNQPQHF; CDR3nt: TGTGCCAGTAGTATCAGGGGTTGGGGCAATCAGCCCCAGCATTTT
d_gene: NA; j_gene: TRBJ1-5; v_gene: TRBV6-2/TRBV6-3; len: 13; abundance: NA; CDR3aa: CASSRASDRPQHF; CDR3nt: TGTGCCAGCAGCCGGGCCTCGGATCGGCCCCAGCATTTT
d_gene: TRBD1; j_gene: TRBJ1-5; v_gene: TRBV20-1; len: 15; abundance: many; CDR3aa: CSASLPGQGNQPQHF; CDR3nt: TGCAGTGCTAGCTTGCCGGGACAGGGGAATCAGCCCCAGCATTTT
d_gene: NA; j_gene: TRBJ2-5; v_gene: TRBV20-1; len: 14; abundance: few; CDR3aa: CSARDLHVQETQYF; CDR3nt: TGCAGTGCTAGAGATCTGCACGTCCAAGAGACCCAGTACTTC
d_gene: TRBD1; j_gene: TRBJ1-6; v_gene: TRBV27; len: 16; abundance: many; CDR3aa: CASSLSTGGGNSPLHF; CDR3nt: TGTGCCAGCAGTTTATCTACAGGGGGCGGTAATTCACCCCTCCACTTT
d_gene: NA; j_gene: TRBJ2-2; v_gene: TRBV6-5; len: 12; abundance: few; CDR3aa: CASSYSGGELFF; CDR3nt: TGTGCCAGCAGTTACTCAGGCGGGGAGCTGTTTTTT
d_gene: TRBD1; j_gene: TRBJ1-4; v_gene: TRBV19; len: 13; abundance: NA; CDR3aa: CATGTARGEKLFF; CDR3nt: TGTGCCACCGGGACAGCGCGGGGTGAAAAACTGTTTTTT
d_gene: NA; j_gene: TRBJ2-7; v_gene: TRBV19; len: 14; abundance: many; CDR3aa: CATSTDANFYEQYF; CDR3nt: TGTGCCACGTCGACAGATGCGAATTTCTACGAGCAGTACTTC
d_gene: NA; j_gene: TRBJ1-2; v_gene: TRBV20-1; len: 10; abundance: NA; CDR3aa: CSATLDGYTF; CDR3nt: TGCAGTGCGACATTAGATGGCTACACCTTC
d_gene: NA; j_gene: TRBJ1-1; v_gene: TRBV29-1; len: 13; abundance: NA; CDR3aa: CSFQQAVGTEAFF; CDR3nt: TGCAGCTTTCAACAGGCCGTAGGCACTGAAGCTTTCTTT
d_gene: NA; j_gene: TRBJ2-7; v_gene: TRBV6-2/TRBV6-3; len: 15; abundance: NA; CDR3aa: CASSYWPGKAYEQYF; CDR3nt: TGTGCCAGCAGTTACTGGCCAGGGAAGGCCTACGAGCAGTACTTC
d_gene: NA; j_gene: TRBJ2-1; v_gene: TRBV28; len: 16; abundance: NA; CDR3aa: CASSSKGAGAYNEQFF; CDR3nt: TGTGCCAGCAGTTCCAAGGGGGCGGGAGCCTACAATGAGCAGTTCTTC
d_gene: NA; j_gene: TRBJ2-7; v_gene: TRBV6-2/TRBV6-3; len: 16; abundance: many; CDR3aa: CASVKLDSARPHEQYF; CDR3nt: TGTGCCAGCGTCAAACTGGACTCAGCAAGGCCCCACGAGCAGTACTTC
d_gene: NA; j_gene: TRBJ2-5; v_gene: TRBV20-1; len: 13; abundance: NA; CDR3aa: CSASSDRQETQYF; CDR3nt: TGCAGTGCTAGCTCGGACCGTCAAGAGACCCAGTACTTC
d_gene: TRBD1; j_gene: TRBJ1-1; v_gene: TRBV6-9; len: 18; abundance: once; CDR3aa: CASSFTGTGGFWNTEAFF; CDR3nt: TGTGCCAGCAGTTTCACCGGGACAGGGGGCTTTTGGAACACTGAAGCTTTCTTT
d_gene: TRBD1; j_gene: TRBJ2-5; v_gene: TRBV4-1; len: 16; abundance: many; CDR3aa: CASSQGGQGAVETQYF; CDR3nt: TGCGCCAGCAGCCAAGGGGGACAGGGGGCAGTTGAGACCCAGTACTTC
d_gene: NA; j_gene: TRBJ2-2; v_gene: TRBV6-2/TRBV6-3; len: 15; abundance: NA; CDR3aa: CASRNVGLNTGELFF; CDR3nt: TGTGCCAGCAGGAATGTGGGACTGAACACCGGGGAGCTGTTTTTT
d_gene: NA; j_gene: TRBJ2-5; v_gene: TRBV12-3/TRBV12-4; len: 12; abundance: many; CDR3aa: CASREAGETQYF; CDR3nt: TGTGCCAGTCGGGAAGCCGGGGAGACCCAGTACTTC
d_gene: TRBD1; j_gene: TRBJ1-2; v_gene: TRBV7-2; len: 13; abundance: few; CDR3aa: CASSAQGGYGYTF; CDR3nt: TGTGCCAGCAGCGCACAGGGGGGGTATGGCTACACCTTC
d_gene: NA; j_gene: TRBJ1-1; v_gene: TRBV20-1; len: 14; abundance: once; CDR3aa: CSARDWDMGTEAFF; CDR3nt: TGCAGTGCTAGAGATTGGGACATGGGCACTGAAGCTTTCTTT
d_gene: NA; j_gene: TRBJ2-6; v_gene: TRBV10-1; len: 15; abundance: NA; CDR3aa: CATMPWGQGANVLTF; CDR3nt: TGCGCCACTATGCCGTGGGGGCAAGGGGCCAACGTCCTGACTTTC
d_gene: TRBD1; j_gene: TRBJ1-2; v_gene: TRBV6-1; len: 13; abundance: many; CDR3aa: CASRDSVNYGYTF; CDR3nt: TGTGCCAGCCGGGACAGCGTGAACTATGGCTACACCTTC
d_gene: NA; j_gene: TRBJ2-1; v_gene: TRBV7-2; len: 13; abundance: few; CDR3aa: CASSLVEWSEQFF; CDR3nt: TGTGCCAGCAGCTTAGTGGAATGGAGTGAGCAGTTCTTC
d_gene: NA; j_gene: TRBJ1-1; v_gene: TRBV10-3; len: 16; abundance: few; CDR3aa: CAISGMIRGGGTEAFF; CDR3nt: TGTGCCATCAGTGGAATGATTAGGGGGGGTGGAACTGAAGCTTTCTTT
d_gene: NA; j_gene: TRBJ1-1; v_gene: TRBV30; len: 11; abundance: many; CDR3aa: CAWTPGAEAFF; CDR3nt: TGTGCCTGGACTCCGGGGGCTGAAGCTTTCTTT
d_gene: NA; j_gene: TRBJ2-7; v_gene: TRBV3-1; len: 15; abundance: NA; CDR3aa: CASSPGVRISNEQYF; CDR3nt: TGTGCCAGCAGCCCCGGGGTCCGAATTTCTAACGAGCAGTACTTC
d_gene: NA; j_gene: TRBJ2-7; v_gene: TRBV5-5; len: 15; abundance: NA; CDR3aa: CASSLAGPGREEQYF; CDR3nt: TGTGCCAGCAGCTTGGCCGGACCGGGAAGAGAGGAGCAGTACTTC
d_gene: NA; j_gene: TRBJ1-1; v_gene: TRBV29-1; len: 13; abundance: NA; CDR3aa: CSGRATMNTEAFF; CDR3nt: TGCAGCGGCAGAGCAACCATGAACACTGAAGCTTTCTTT
d_gene: TRBD2; j_gene: TRBJ2-7; v_gene: TRBV7-2; len: 15; abundance: many; CDR3aa: CASSWTLSGVGEQYF; CDR3nt: TGTGCCAGCAGCTGGACCCTTAGCGGGGTCGGGGAGCAGTACTTC
d_gene: TRBD2; j_gene: TRBJ2-2; v_gene: TRBV4-2; len: 15; abundance: NA; CDR3aa: CASSLVAGGTGELFF; CDR3nt: TGTGCCAGCAGTTTGGTAGCGGGAGGTACCGGGGAGCTGTTTTTT
d_gene: NA; j_gene: TRBJ2-4; v_gene: TRBV12-3/TRBV12-4; len: 14; abundance: few; CDR3aa: CASSSYDKLNIQYF; CDR3nt: TGTGCCAGCAGTTCTTATGACAAGCTAAACATTCAGTACTTC
d_gene: NA; j_gene: TRBJ1-2; v_gene: TRBV7-2; len: 12; abundance: many; CDR3aa: CASSLADNGYTF; CDR3nt: TGTGCCAGCAGCTTAGCAGATAACGGCTACACCTTC
d_gene: NA; j_gene: TRBJ1-1; v_gene: TRBV7-9; len: 14; abundance: few; CDR3aa: CASSNGGRNTEAFF; CDR3nt: TGTGCCAGCAGCAACGGCGGCCGGAACACTGAAGCTTTCTTT
d_gene: NA; j_gene: TRBJ2-2; v_gene: TRBV6-1; len: 14; abundance: few; CDR3aa: CASRGSGRTGELFF; CDR3nt: TGTGCCAGCAGAGGCAGCGGGCGAACCGGGGAGCTGTTTTTT
d_gene: NA; j_gene: TRBJ2-7; v_gene: TRBV10-3; len: 12; abundance: NA; CDR3aa: CATARTLDEQYF; CDR3nt: TGTGCCACAGCTCGCACCCTGGACGAGCAGTACTTC
d_gene: TRBD1; j_gene: TRBJ1-2; v_gene: TRBV6-2/TRBV6-3; len: 14; abundance: NA; CDR3aa: CASSYLDRPGGYTF; CDR3nt: TGTGCCAGCAGTTACTTGGACAGGCCGGGGGGCTACACCTTC